This T cell receptor (beta chain) appears in the sequencing data of a study of CD8+ T cells in alopecia areata (dated by TCRdb to the late 2010s). Background on the whole study: The treated patients, all with moderate-to-severe alopecia areata, were enrolled in an open-label pilot trial of oral tofacitinib given at 5 to 10 mg twice daily. In humans, TCRbeta sequencing was performed on scalp tissue and on sorted CD4+ and CD8+ peripheral blood T cells from healthy controls and from patients with patchy or totalis/universalis alopecia areata. Patients on tofacitinib were biopsied at baseline and after 4 and 24 weeks of treatment, and several of the patients also had a later scalp biopsy. Scalp clonality was compared across normal scalp (n=4), patchy alopecia areata scalp (n=8), and alopecia totalis/universalis scalp (n=8). Patients stayed on tofacitinib for 6 to 18 months and then had 6 months of follow-up off drug so that delayed response and recurrence could be assessed. In both human patients and the C3H/HeJ mouse model, the study applied high-throughput TCRbeta sequencing to look at T cell clonal expansion in alopecia areata. RNA was extracted with the PAXgene miRNA kit for fixed scalp, the miRNeasy kit for PBMCs, and the RNeasy kit for mouse skin. In treated patients, disease severity was measured using the SALT score, which gives the percentage of scalp surface area affected. immunoSEQ multiplex PCR using 35 Vbeta forward primers and 13 Jbeta reverse primers was used to amplify TCRbeta CDR3 regions.

V is trimmed back by 7 bases and J by 7 bases, and the junction contains 7 bases that no gene match accounts for. From the cysteine up to the phenylalanine, the CDR3 has a length of 12 residues. Only the CDR3 DNA is retained, 36 bases long and in frame from the first base. Taken from the germline V gene (reference sequence), the CDR1 and CDR2 loops are LNHDA and SQIVND. The library was prepared using the immunoSEQ multiplex PCR assay. RNA was extracted from all samples and reverse transcribed into cDNA, which served as template for TCR sequencing. SuperScript III was used to make first-strand cDNA, primed with a 2:1 mix of oligo-dT and random hexamers. A synthetic immune receptor repertoire was used to gauge amplification bias, and whatever bias remained was removed computationally. In the source study's methods: Raw reads were preprocessed to remove errors, and CDR3 was defined according to IMGT conventions as the region from the conserved cysteine to phenylalanine. Clonality was computed as 1 minus the Shannon entropy, with the entropy normalized by log2 of the number of productive unique TCRs. Scalp TCRbeta sequences were cross-referenced with sorted blood CD4 and CD8 repertoires so that the CD4 or CD8 identity of scalp clones could be inferred. In TCRdb, the immuneACCESS table is reduced to in-frame sequences with V and J assigned. These tables do not hold every clone; where another copy was compared, an unresolved V gene accounts for under half, and the others remain unexplained. V and J calls and clone size come straight from that table; D and trimming were deduced from the DNA. The sample has approximately 200,000 clones on record, less than 45% of them singletons. The ten largest clones add up to around 2.5% of the sample.

This clone has a handful of counts. Its binding antigen is unknown. Nothing much larger sits one base from this clone, and base qualities are not available. The label giving this sample's treatment or condition can be read as: oral pan-JAK inhibitor, 5-10 mg twice daily. From alopecia areata patients, peripheral blood was collected along with lesional scalp punch biopsies. PBMCs were isolated by density centrifugation and stained for CD3, CD4 and CD8, after which CD4+ and CD8+ T cells were sorted on a FACSAria. Beyond this particular receptor, the publication reports: Many expanded lesional clones were found to persist in scalp and blood during tofacitinib treatment, and relapse after treatment cessation may be partly explained by this persistence. Resident alphabeta T cells in normal human skin are also sequenced, complicating scalp TCR repertoire analysis, unlike mouse skin dominated by gammadelta T cells. Compared with normal scalp, lesional scalp, particularly in alopecia totalis/universalis, had higher clonality and more expanded CD8+ clones, which suggests antigenic drive. With tofacitinib, both scalp clonality and the number of expanded CD8+ clones among the top 100 scalp clones went down significantly. Shared TCR sequences between patients were less evident than in mice, which may be partly attributable to HLA diversity in the patient population. Because the treated cohort was small and included a single nonresponder, larger studies are needed to assess links between baseline CD8+ expansion and response.

This clonotype was sampled from a human donor with alopecia areata. The material sequenced was CD4+ T cells sorted from blood, taken at approximately week 39, from a patient treated with tofacitinib. The chain couples TRBV19 to TRBJ2-7, with 7 middle bases fitting TRBD1. The nucleotide sequence is TGTGCCAGTAACCACAGGACAGGAGAGCAGTACTTC. Its product reads: CASNHRTGEQYF. Joined to the reference TRBV19 and TRBJ2-7 proteins, this CDR3 gives the full variable domain: DGGITQSPKYLFRKEGQNVTLSCEQNLNHDAMYWYRQDPGQGLRLIYYSQIVNDFQKGDIAEGYSVSREKKESFPLTVTSAQKNPTAFYLCASNHRTGEQYFGPGTRLTVT.